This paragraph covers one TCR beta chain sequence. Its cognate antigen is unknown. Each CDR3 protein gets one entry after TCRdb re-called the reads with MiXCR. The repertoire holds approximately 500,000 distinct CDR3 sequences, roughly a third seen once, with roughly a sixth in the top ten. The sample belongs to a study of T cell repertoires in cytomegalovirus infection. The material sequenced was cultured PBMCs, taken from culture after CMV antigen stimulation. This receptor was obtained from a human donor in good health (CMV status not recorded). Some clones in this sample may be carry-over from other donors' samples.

This CDR3 reads CSASRTPFIETQYF. The CDR3 coding sequence is TGCAGTGCTAGCAGGACACCGTTTATAGAGACCCAGTACTTC. V and J are TRBV20-1 and TRBJ2-5; possible D gene TRBD1, 5 bases. This CDR3 contains 14 residues. Germline V CDR1 and CDR2: DFQATT, SNEGSKA (reference sequence). Trimming stripped 3 bases from V and 4 bases from J, with 15 bases between.